The 32 T cell receptor beta chains below come from one sample, sequenced in a study of T cell responses to AZD1222 COVID-19 vaccine. Profiled with immunoSEQ multiplex PCR; TCRdb holds only in-frame clones, not every one. Of 120,000 or so clones listed, roughly 84% are singletons. Sequenced material: peripheral blood, taken on day 0 of AZD1222 vaccination. These receptors all come from an adult in good health.

The chain combines TRBV2 with TRBJ2-3; 8 bases match TRBD2. The germline V gene has CDR1 SNHLY and CDR2 FYNNEI. The CDR3 loop spans 13 amino acids. Losses at the gene ends were 9 bases for V and 5 bases for J; bases not matched to a gene: 7. The CDR3 is CASFGRALDTQYF. In nucleotides, the CDR3 is TGTGCCAGTTTCGGGAGGGCCTTAGATACGCAGTATTTT.

In the case of this clone: Additional DNA sequences in this sample encode the identical CDR3. V gene TRBV7-2 combines with J gene TRBJ2-7; 7 nucleotides agree with TRBD1. Germline values: CDR1 SGHTA, CDR2 FQGNSA. V was pared by 5 bases and J by 2 bases, with 3 bases of the junction left unmatched. The CDR3 spans 13 residues. The CDR3 DNA reads TGTGCCAGCAGCCGGGACAGAGCCTACGAGCAGTACTTC. It codes for CASSRDRAYEQYF. The variable domain in full, with the rest retrieved from reference TRBV7-2 and TRBJ2-7, is GAGVSQSPSNKVTEKGKDVELRCDPISGHTALYWYRQSLGQGLEFLIYFQGNSAPDKSGLPSDRFSAERTGGSVSTLTIQRTQQEDSAVYLCASSRDRAYEQYFGPGTRLTVT.

The rearrangement links TRBV24-1 to TRBJ2-5; tentative D call: TRBD1 (7 bases). Germline-derived CDR1 and CDR2 are KGHDR and SFDVKD. This CDR3 spans 16 amino acids. With 4 bases removed from V and 3 bases from J, the gap between germline ends came to 17 bases. DNA for the CDR3: TGTGCCACCAGTGACCCCACGCGGGACAGAGAAGAGACCCAGTACTTC. The encoded protein is CATSDPTRDREETQYF.

The chain has TRBV11-2 and TRBJ1-2; D gene unclear. Per germline, CDR1 SGHAT and CDR2 FQNNGV. CDR3 length: 10 residues. V dropped 5 bases and J dropped 6 bases, with 4 bases sitting between them. The CDR3 DNA follows: TGTGCCAGCAGCCAGAATGGCTACACCTTC. This gives the protein CASSQNGYTF.

The V and J genes are TRBV27 and TRBJ2-7, with 7 bases lining up with TRBD1. CDR1 and CDR2 from the germline V gene are MNHEY and SMNVEV (reference sequence). The V and J ends lost 6 bases and 6 bases, in that order; junction bases with no gene match: 23. This CDR3 has 18 amino acids. The CDR3 sequence: CASSDRATGASMNAEQYF. CDR3 coding DNA: TGTGCCAGCAGCGACCGCGCAACAGGGGCCTCCATGAACGCCGAGCAGTACTTC.

The V call is TRBV20-1, the J call TRBJ2-5, with D uncertain. The CDR3 totals 13 residues. V was cut by 3 bases and J by 1 base, with 9 bases left in between. From germline, CDR1 is DFQATT and CDR2 SNEGSKA (reference sequence). The CDR3, as DNA: TGCAGTGCTAGTTCCCAGGCCCAAGAGACCCAGTACTTC. It yields the protein CSASSQAQETQYF.

This clone was detected once. This chain joins TRBV3-1 (or the pseudogene TRBV3-2) and TRBJ2-7; D call uncertain. The CDR3 length is 16 residues. With 4 bases removed from V and 5 bases from J, the gap between germline ends came to 21 bases. Germline values: CDR1 LGHDT, CDR2 YNNKEL (reference sequence). The CDR3 DNA follows: TGTGCCAGCAGCCCTACCGTCTCTTCGAACCTCCACGAGCAGTACTTC. This translates into CASSPTVSSNLHEQYF.

This clone has only a few counts. The rearrangement joins TRBV19 to TRBJ1-5; D ambiguous. The CDR3 is made up of 13 amino acids. Trimming cost V 2 bases and J 6 bases, with 8 bases left between them. In germline, CDR1 is LNHDA, CDR2 SQIVND (reference sequence). CDR3 protein: CASSIQEGQPQHF. In DNA, the CDR3 is TGTGCCAGTAGTATACAGGAGGGTCAGCCCCAGCATTTT.

This chain uses TRBV7-6 with TRBJ2-3; 9 bases fit TRBD2. This CDR3 is 17 amino acids long. From germline, CDR1 is SGHVS and CDR2 FNYEAQ. The ends lost 1 base at V and 2 bases at J; junction bases unmatched: 7. CDR3 sequence (DNA): TGTGCCAGCAGCTTAGGATTAGCGGGAGAGCCCACAGATACGCAGTATTTT. This translates into CASSLGLAGEPTDTQYF.

J is TRBJ1-4 and V is TRBV28; possibly TRBD1 for D (5 bases). The CDR3 totals 12 residues. Looked up from germline, CDR1 is MDHEN and CDR2 is SYDVKM. The V end lost 4 bases, the J end lost 8 bases, and 8 bases lay between the germline ends. The CDR3 protein is CASSSGIEKLFF. The CDR3 DNA sequence: TGTGCCAGCAGTTCAGGGATAGAAAAACTGTTTTTT.

The rearrangement uses TRBV6-5 and TRBJ2-7; a weak D match, TRBD2 (6 bases). Trimming pared 7 bases from V and 0 bases from J, leaving 16 bases between. The CDR3 runs to 15 residues. Per the germline V gene, CDR1 is MNHEY and CDR2 is SVGAGI. CDR3 coding DNA: TGTGCCAGCAATGGGATTGCGGGAAGCTCCTACGAGCAGTACTTC. It encodes CASNGIAGSSYEQYF.

On this clone: The same CDR3 can be traced to other DNA sequences in this sample. The V call is TRBV7-9, the J call TRBJ1-3; D call uncertain. Trimming took 4 bases from V and 4 from J, leaving 2 bases between them. In germline, CDR1 is SEHNR, CDR2 FQNEAQ (reference sequence). This CDR3 region has 11 residues. The chain's CDR3 is CASSSGNTIYF. For the CDR3, the DNA is TGTGCCAGCAGCTCAGGAAACACCATATATTTT.

The chain employs TRBV6-2 or TRBV6-3 and TRBJ2-7; D is uncertain. CDR1 is MNHEY, CDR2 SVGEGT, per germline. The CDR3 loop spans 14 amino acids. V lost 4 bases to trimming and J lost 6 bases, with 16 bases between them. Here the CDR3 reads CASSSARPSPEQYF. CDR3 DNA: TGTGCCAGCAGTTCCGCGAGACCCTCCCCCGAGCAGTACTTC.

This sequence joins TRBV28 and TRBJ1-2, with a tentative D call TRBD1 (5 bases). The CDR3 has 13 amino acids. V was shortened by 10 bases and J by 7 bases, with 19 bases between the two germline ends. The germline CDR1 and CDR2 sequences are MDHEN and SYDVKM. CDR3 amino acids: CATPEYGGGGYTF. In DNA, the CDR3 is TGTGCCACCCCAGAGTATGGGGGGGGTGGCTACACCTTC.

The DNA for the CDR3 is TGTGCCAGCAGCTTACTACCGGGACGGAGGAACACTGAAGCTTTCTTT. Translated, it gives CASSLLPGRRNTEAFF. The genes are TRBV5-4 and TRBJ1-1; TRBD1 might be the D (5 bases). Germline V gene sequence: CDR1 SGHNT, CDR2 YYREEE (reference sequence). The CDR3 has 16 residues. V lost 2 bases to trimming and J lost 1 base, with 15 bases between them.

The chain carries TRBV11-2 and TRBJ1-2, with 11 bases aligning to TRBD1. V lost 2 bases and J lost 0; bases outside the gene matches: 5. Germline lookup yields CDR1 SGHAT and CDR2 FQNNGV. The CDR3 is made up of 17 amino acids. The CDR3: CASSLRTGGLSNYGYTF. In DNA form, the CDR3 reads TGTGCCAGCAGCTTAAGGACAGGGGGCCTTTCTAACTATGGCTACACCTTC.

The chain carries TRBV30 and TRBJ2-3, with TRBD2 identical over 7 bases. This CDR3 has 14 residues. The V gene's germline CDR1 is GTSNPN and CDR2 SVGIG (reference sequence). J was trimmed by 3 bases and V by 5 bases; bases with no gene match: 8. The CDR3 nucleotides are TGTGCCTGGGGTCCGGGGGGTGGGACAGATACGCAGTATTTT. As protein: CAWGPGGGTDTQYF.

In its sample, this clone was seen a few times. This chain links TRBV13 with TRBJ2-1, with D hard to call. CDR1 PRHDT and CDR2 FYEKMQ come from the germline V gene (reference sequence). V shed 5 bases and J shed 0 bases, with 14 bases lying between them. This CDR3 is built from 16 residues. The CDR3 sequence: CASSDQPHNSYNEQFF. In DNA, the CDR3 is TGTGCCAGCAGCGACCAACCCCATAACTCCTACAATGAGCAGTTCTTC.

The J gene is TRBJ1-1, the V gene TRBV2; tentatively, D is TRBD1 (6 bases). The germline V and J ends were trimmed by 10 bases and 4 bases, with 25 bases remaining between them. Germline V gene lookup returns CDR1 SNHLY and CDR2 FYNNEI. The CDR3 runs 16 residues. CDR3 loop: CATRPGATYEGTEAFF. The CDR3 DNA follows: TGTGCCACCCGCCCGGGGGCGACATACGAGGGCACTGAAGCTTTCTTT.

This clone has only a few counts. This chain uses TRBV6-5 with TRBJ1-2; weak D call: TRBD1 (5 bases). The CDR3 is made up of 11 amino acids. The V and J ends lost 8 bases and 2 bases respectively, with 6 bases between them. Germline V gives CDR1 MNHEY, CDR2 SVGAGI. The CDR3: CASGDNYGYTF. In DNA, the CDR3 is TGTGCCAGCGGGGACAACTATGGCTACACCTTC.

This chain uses TRBV19 with TRBJ2-5; TRBD1 agrees at 12 bases. Germline assignment: CDR1 LNHDA and CDR2 SQIVND (reference sequence). V lost 7 bases, J lost 5 bases, and 14 bases stayed unmatched. The CDR3 loop spans 17 amino acids. The DNA for the CDR3 is TGTGCCAGTAACGGTATCCGGGACAGGGGGCGTTGGGAGACCCAGTACTTC. This encodes CASNGIRDRGRWETQYF.

The table lists this clone with a few counts. This chain uses TRBV4-1 with TRBJ1-1; D unresolved. The CDR3 runs 16 residues. CDR1 MGHRA and CDR2 YSYEKL come from the germline V gene. V was cut by 3 bases and J by 3 bases, with 17 bases left in between. The CDR3 is CASSHKPPTWYTEAFF. The CDR3 region has the DNA TGCGCCAGCAGCCACAAGCCCCCCACTTGGTACACTGAAGCTTTCTTT.

Only a few counts were recorded for this clone. The chain uses TRBV4-1 and TRBJ1-6; D is undetermined. This CDR3 has 17 residues. V gave up 0 bases and J gave up 0 bases, with 9 bases separating them. Germline V gene sequence: CDR1 MGHRA, CDR2 YSYEKL. The chain's CDR3 is CASSQETAPSYNSPLHF. As DNA, the CDR3 is TGCGCCAGCAGCCAAGAAACCGCGCCCTCCTATAATTCACCCCTCCACTTT.

The chain is built from TRBV28 and TRBJ1-5, with D uncertain. The V and J ends lost 6 bases and 3 bases respectively, with 9 bases between them. There are 13 residues in the CDR3. CDR1 and CDR2 from the germline V gene are MDHEN and SYDVKM. This chain's CDR3 is CASSDRDNQPQHF. The CDR3 nucleotides read TGTGCCAGCAGCGACCGCGACAATCAGCCCCAGCATTTT.

The chain has TRBV24-1 and TRBJ1-5; D call uncertain. Trimming stripped 9 bases from V and 3 bases from J, with 14 bases between. Germline V gene lookup returns CDR1 KGHDR and CDR2 SFDVKD. The CDR3 extends over 14 amino acids. CDR3 DNA: TGTGCCACCCCGAGGGTTATCTCCAATCAGCCCCAGCATTTT. This translates into CATPRVISNQPQHF.

CDR3 protein: CASSKDRAQNEQFF. CDR3 sequence (DNA): TGCGCCAGCAGCAAAGACAGGGCTCAAAATGAGCAGTTCTTC. This chain joins TRBV5-1 and TRBJ2-1, with 7 positions matching TRBD1. The CDR3 totals 14 residues. With 4 bases clipped from V and 7 bases from J, the junction kept 8 bases outside the gene matches. Germline CDR1 is SGHRS and CDR2 is YFSETQ.

The chain combines TRBV24-1 with TRBJ2-3; 9 nucleotides line up with TRBD1. V lost 4 bases and J lost 5; bases outside the gene matches: 12. The CDR3 is made up of 17 amino acids. Germline V gene lookup returns CDR1 KGHDR and CDR2 SFDVKD. The CDR3 DNA follows: TGTGCCACCAGTGAACCCGGACAGGGGAGATGGGGAGATACGCAGTATTTT. This encodes CATSEPGQGRWGDTQYF.

The chain couples TRBV5-6 to TRBJ2-7; D perhaps matches TRBD1 (5 bases). This CDR3 spans 17 amino acids. CDR1 and CDR2 from the germline V gene are SGHDT and YYEEEE. The V end lost 1 base, the J end lost 0 bases, and 17 bases lay between the germline ends. The CDR3 loop is CASSLTLTGLSSYEQYF. CDR3 in DNA: TGTGCCAGCAGCTTGACCCTCACAGGATTAAGCTCCTACGAGCAGTACTTC.

The rearrangement links TRBV11-2 to TRBJ2-1; 7 bases match TRBD2. Germline V lookup: CDR1 SGHAT, CDR2 FQNNGV. The CDR3 is made up of 15 amino acids. The V segment lost 5 bases and the J segment 5 bases; nucleotides outside the gene matches: 9. CDR3 amino acids: CASSHSAGTHNEQFF. The CDR3 DNA reads TGTGCCAGCAGCCACTCAGCGGGAACCCACAATGAGCAGTTCTTC.

As DNA, the CDR3 is TGTGCCAGCAGGCCACAGTCTGGGGCCAACGTCCTGACTTTC. It codes for CASRPQSGANVLTF. The rearrangement uses TRBV6-5 and TRBJ2-6; D is ambiguous. The germline V and J ends were trimmed by 6 bases and 1 base, with 7 bases remaining between them. This CDR3 has 14 residues. CDR1 is MNHEY and CDR2 is SVGAGI in the germline V gene.

V is TRBV29-1 and J is TRBJ2-3; D may match TRBD1 or TRBD2 (5 bases each). The CDR3 runs 13 residues. The germline V and J ends were trimmed by 4 bases and 4 bases, with 12 bases remaining between them. Germline V CDR1 and CDR2: SQVTM, ANQGSEA. CDR3 in amino acids: CSVGQGAADTQYF. The CDR3 DNA is TGCAGCGTTGGTCAGGGAGCGGCAGATACGCAGTATTTT.

This clone showed up just a few times. The genes are TRBV3-1 (or the pseudogene TRBV3-2) and TRBJ1-2, with D possibly matching TRBD1 (5 bases). CDR1 LGHDT and CDR2 YNNKEL come from the germline V gene (reference sequence). Trimming removed 0 bases from V and 3 bases from J, with 11 bases in between. The length of the CDR3 is 15 residues. This chain's CDR3 is CASSQDREGHYGYTF. Written as DNA, the CDR3 is TGTGCCAGCAGCCAAGATCGGGAGGGGCACTATGGCTACACCTTC.